The sequence of this TCR beta chain was determined in a study of shared clonotypes between healthy human individuals. Investigators spread the genomic DNA of each subset evenly over several immunoSEQ plates. Here immunoSEQ multiplex PCR was the method, and the copy in TCRdb shows in-frame clones only, minus some. Among roughly 1,800,000 clones listed, about 95% were seen once. Terminally differentiated effector memory CD45RA+ cells were left out of the naive CD8 fraction, which was CD45RO-negative and positively selected for CCR7. In its sample, this clone was seen once. Sequencing used naive CD8+ T cells sorted from blood. The clonotype was recovered from a man aged 18-30 years in good health.

The CDR3 here is CASRSLAGMGDTQYF. The CDR3 DNA reads TGTGCCAGCCGGTCTCTAGCAGGGATGGGAGATACGCAGTATTTT. This sequence joins TRBV27 and TRBJ2-3; D tentatively fits TRBD1 or TRBD2 (5 bases each). Germline V CDR1 and CDR2: MNHEY, SMNVEV (reference sequence). V lost 8 bases and J lost 5, with 20 bases in between. The CDR3 covers 15 residues.